These 31 T cell receptor beta chains originate from one sample sequenced in a study of T cells in Graves' hyperthyroidism and ophthalmopathy. Amplification of TCR beta CDR3 regions used RNA as the template. TCR CDR3 regions were first amplified by RT-PCR with HTBI primers. TCRdb re-analysed the multiplex PCR reads in MiXCR, keeping a single row per CDR3 protein. The table records over 200,000 distinct CDR3 sequences, roughly a sixth of them present only once. Sequenced material: blood. These receptors all come from a man aged 50 or older with Graves' hyperthyroidism.

The V gene is TRBV6-5, the J gene TRBJ1-5; a possible D gene is TRBD1 (5 bases). The CDR3 is 17 amino acids. Germline V gene lookup returns CDR1 MNHEY and CDR2 SVGAGI. V gave up 0 bases and J gave up 0 bases, with 12 bases separating them. CDR3 in amino acids: CASSYSAGPYSNQPQHF. The CDR3 DNA follows: TGTGCCAGCAGTTACTCGGCAGGGCCATATAGCAATCAGCCCCAGCATTTT.

The J gene is TRBJ2-3, the V gene TRBV3-2; TRBD1, the D gene given by the table, was not confirmed from the DNA. TRBV3-2 is annotated as a pseudogene. The length of the CDR3 is 16 residues. The CDR3 bases are TGTGCCAGCAGCCAAGACCCGGACAGGGGTACAGATACGCAGTATTTT. This translates into CASSQDPDRGTDTQYF.

This clonotype has just a few counts. This chain uses TRBV27 with TRBJ2-4; 7 nucleotides line up with TRBD1. Germline-derived CDR1 and CDR2 are MNHEY and SMNVEV (reference sequence). The CDR3 is 13 amino acids. The V gene end was trimmed by 9 bases and the J gene end by 4 bases; junction bases not matched to a gene: 6. The CDR3 sequence is CARIRDRKNIQYF. The CDR3 region has the DNA TGTGCCAGGATCCGGGACAGAAAAAACATTCAGTACTTC.

Of note for this clonotype: A read error is possible here, since a much larger clone lies one base away. The chain carries TRBV7-9 and TRBJ2-2; 10 bases map to TRBD2. V was pared by 5 bases and J by 4 bases, with 7 bases of the junction left unmatched. The CDR3 length is 16 residues. CDR1 and CDR2 from the germline V gene are SEHNR and FQNEAQ (reference sequence). DNA of the CDR3: TGTGCCAGCAGCCCCCCTAGCGGGAGTTTCACCGGGGAGCTGTTTTTT. It translates to CASSPPSGSFTGELFF.

The chain carries TRBV9 and TRBJ2-1; D may match TRBD1 or TRBD2 (5 bases each). The V end was cut by 4 bases, the J end by 4 bases, with 12 bases between. Per germline, CDR1 SGDLS and CDR2 YYNGEE. This CDR3 has 14 residues. The CDR3, as DNA: TGTGCCAGCAGCCCCGGTGGGGGTTACAATGAGCAGTTCTTC. Its protein is CASSPGGGYNEQFF.

Details on this clonotype: A much bigger clone sits one base away, suggesting this may be a read error. The chain couples TRBV6-1 to TRBJ2-7; tentatively, D is TRBD1 or TRBD2 (6 bases each). Germline V CDR1 and CDR2: MNHNS, SASEGT. The CDR3 has 19 residues. Trimming removed 6 bases at V and 7 bases at J, with 34 bases between. The CDR3 sequence: CASRALGRGSLAESWEQYF. CDR3 DNA: TGTGCCAGCAGAGCTCTTGGCAGGGGCTCACTAGCAGAGTCTTGGGAGCAGTACTTC.

In this sample, this clonotype turned up once. It may be a read error: a sequence one base away is much more abundant. The chain has TRBV11-2 and TRBJ1-1; possible D gene TRBD1, 5 bases. The CDR3 spans 13 residues. The V gene's germline CDR1 is SGHAT and CDR2 FQNNGV. DNA for the CDR3: TGTGCCGGCAGCGACGGACAGAACACTGAAGCTTTCTTT. Translation: CAGSDGQNTEAFF.

In its sample, this clonotype was seen many times. V usage is TRBV20-1 and J usage is TRBJ2-5; 12 bases match TRBD2. Trimming cost V 3 bases and J 6 bases; bases outside gene matches: 11. This CDR3 spans 16 amino acids. CDR1 is DFQATT, CDR2 SNEGSKA, per germline (reference sequence). CDR3: CSASPSGRAGGKTQYF. The DNA for the CDR3 is TGCAGTGCTAGTCCTAGCGGGAGGGCCGGGGGGAAGACCCAGTACTTC.

The gene calls are TRBV5-6 and TRBJ2-7; TRBD2 agrees at 7 bases. Trimming removed 1 base from V and 4 bases from J; junction bases left unmatched: 8. The CDR3 length is 15 residues. CDR1 is SGHDT, CDR2 YYEEEE, per germline. In DNA, the CDR3 is TGTGCCAGCAGCTTGACTCCGGGAGGTTGGTACGAGCAGTACTTC. Amino acid sequence: CASSLTPGGWYEQYF.

This clonotype was counted ten times or more. The rearrangement joins TRBV4-1 to TRBJ2-2, with 7 bases aligning to TRBD1. V shed 3 bases, J shed 2 bases, and the junction held 6 bases outside the gene matches. This CDR3 is built from 16 residues. Per germline, CDR1 MGHRA and CDR2 YSYEKL. The CDR3 region has the DNA TGCGCCAGCAGCCACAGACAGGGAGCTAACACCGGGGAGCTGTTTTTT. Its translation: CASSHRQGANTGELFF.

This clonotype has just a few counts. The CDR3 sequence is CASSPIIYWDTIYF. The CDR3 bases are TGTGCCAGCAGCCCTATTATTTACTGGGACACCATATATTTT. The V gene is TRBV7-9, the J gene TRBJ1-3; D not certain. From germline, CDR1 is SEHNR and CDR2 FQNEAQ (reference sequence). CDR3 length: 14 residues. Trimming stripped 5 bases from V and 8 bases from J, with 16 bases between.

This CDR3 is CASSLTGANEKLFF. CDR3 DNA: TGCGCCAGCAGCTTGACAGGAGCGAATGAAAAACTGTTTTTT. V and J are TRBV5-1 and TRBJ1-4; a possible D gene is TRBD1 (5 bases). The germline V gene encodes CDR1 SGHRS and CDR2 YFSETQ. The CDR3 loop spans 14 amino acids. The V end was cut by 1 base, the J end by 5 bases, with 9 bases between. The full variable domain, in which reference TRBV5-1 and TRBJ1-4 provide the parts outside the CDR3, is KAGVTQTPRYLIKTRGQQVTLSCSPISGHRSVSWYQQTPGQGLQFLFEYFSETQRNKGNFPGRFSGRQFSNSRSEMNVSTLELGDSALYLCASSLTGANEKLFFGSGTQLSVL.

This clonotype was recorded many times. V gene TRBV28 combines with J gene TRBJ2-4; TRBD1 aligns across 7 bases. Germline assignment: CDR1 MDHEN and CDR2 SYDVKM. CDR3 length: 19 residues. Trimming removed 1 base from V and 0 bases from J; junction bases left unmatched: 12. CDR3 in amino acids: CASSLSWRGTVEAKNIQYF. As DNA, the CDR3 is TGTGCCAGCAGTTTATCCTGGCGAGGGACAGTTGAAGCCAAAAACATTCAGTACTTC. Supplemented by reference TRBV28 and TRBJ2-4, the full variable domain reads DVKVTQSSRYLVKRTGEKVFLECVQDMDHENMFWYRQDPGLGLRLIYFSYDVKMKEKGDIPEGYSVSREKKERFSLILESASTNQTSMYLCASSLSWRGTVEAKNIQYFGAGTRLSVL.

V gene TRBV4-1 combines with J gene TRBJ2-1, with 11 bases matching TRBD2. J was trimmed by 3 bases and V by 4 bases; bases with no gene match: 8. This CDR3 comprises 17 residues. Germline V gene data show CDR1 as MGHRA and CDR2 as YSYEKL. The CDR3: CASSRSGTSGVYNEQFF. The CDR3 DNA sequence: TGCGCCAGCAGCCGATCCGGGACTAGCGGAGTCTACAATGAGCAGTTCTTC.

The gene calls are TRBV2 and TRBJ2-5; unclear D gene. Trimming took off 6 bases at V and 2 bases at J, with 13 bases between the two ends. Germline CDR1 SNHLY, CDR2 FYNNEI. This CDR3 has 14 amino acids. The CDR3 sequence: CASRLLKSQETQYF. CDR3 bases: TGTGCCAGCAGGTTATTAAAGAGTCAAGAGACCCAGTACTTC. The complete variable domain, with remaining parts taken from reference TRBV2 and TRBJ2-5, reads EPEVTQTPSHQVTQMGQEVILRCVPISNHLYFYWYRQILGQKVEFLVSFYNNEISEKSEIFDDQFSVERPDGSNFTLKIRSTKLEDSAMYFCASRLLKSQETQYFGPGTRLLVL.

This clonotype has only one observation. A much larger clone differs by one base, so this may be a read error. V gene TRBV5-1 combines with J gene TRBJ2-2, with a weak D call TRBD2 (5 bases). The length of the CDR3 is 14 residues. The germline V gene has CDR1 SGHRS and CDR2 YFSETQ. CDR3 bases: TGCGCCAGCAGCTCCCATTTTGACACCGGGAAGCTGTTTTTT. Its protein is CASSSHFDTGKLFF.

This clonotype was detected only a few times. The rearrangement links TRBV5-1 to TRBJ2-5; D is unclear. With 2 bases removed from V and 4 bases from J, the gap between germline ends came to 12 bases. The CDR3 totals 14 residues. Germline loops: CDR1 SGHRS, CDR2 YFSETQ. CDR3 in DNA: TGCGCCAGCAGCTTTAATGGGTGGATAGAGACCCAGTACTTC. This gives the protein CASSFNGWIETQYF.

This clonotype was detected many times. The rearrangement uses TRBV2 and TRBJ2-3, with TRBD2 matching over 10 bases. V was clipped by 5 bases and J by 0 bases; unmatched bases: 2. Germline CDR1 and CDR2: SNHLY and FYNNEI. The CDR3 is made up of 15 amino acids. CDR3 bases: TGTGCCAGCAGTAAGACTAGCGGGAGCACAGATACGCAGTATTTT. This sequence encodes CASSKTSGSTDTQYF.

The V and J genes are TRBV10-1 and TRBJ1-4; D ambiguous. Trimming removed 4 bases at V and 5 bases at J, with 8 bases between. This CDR3 comprises 13 residues. Looked up from germline, CDR1 is WNHNN and CDR2 is SYGVQD (reference sequence). The DNA of the CDR3 is TGCGCCAGCAGTGCTTCCGGGAATGAAAAACTGTTTTTT. It yields the protein CASSASGNEKLFF.

This clonotype was counted ten times or more. The J gene is TRBJ2-5, the V gene TRBV7-9, with D possibly TRBD1 on 6 matching bases. Germline V lookup: CDR1 SEHNR, CDR2 FQNEAQ (reference sequence). There are 15 residues in the CDR3. V dropped 5 bases and J dropped 5 bases, with 18 bases sitting between them. CDR3 loop: CASSPRTANWETQYF. CDR3 bases: TGTGCCAGCAGCCCTCGGACAGCCAATTGGGAGACCCAGTACTTC.

This chain joins TRBV29-1 and TRBJ2-7; 8 bases are a match to TRBD2. This CDR3 contains 12 residues. J was trimmed by 2 bases and V by 4 bases; bases with no gene match: 1. The germline V gene has CDR1 SQVTM and CDR2 ANQGSEA. CDR3 in DNA: TGCAGCGTTGTCGGGAGGGCCTACGAGCAGTACTTC. Encoded protein: CSVVGRAYEQYF.

This clonotype was seen a few times. A clone one base away is much larger, so this may be a read error. This chain joins TRBV28 and TRBJ1-4; 7 bases match TRBD1. Germline assignment: CDR1 MDHEN and CDR2 SYDVKM. V was pared by 6 bases and J by 0 bases, with 1 base of the junction left unmatched. CDR3 length equals 14 residues. The DNA for the CDR3 is TGTGCCAGCAGCGGACAGGCAACTAATGAAAAACTGTTTTTT. Translation gives CASSGQATNEKLFF. The full variable domain, with the rest looked up from reference TRBV28 and TRBJ1-4, is DVKVTQSSRYLVKRTGEKVFLECVQDMDHENMFWYRQDPGLGLRLIYFSYDVKMKEKGDIPEGYSVSREKKERFSLILESASTNQTSMYLCASSGQATNEKLFFGSGTQLSVL.

The rearrangement uses TRBV4-1 and TRBJ2-7; no clear D. The CDR3 runs 13 residues. CDR1 MGHRA and CDR2 YSYEKL come from the germline V gene. V lost 0 bases and J lost 6, with 9 bases in between. DNA for the CDR3: TGCGCCAGCAGCCAAGAGAGCCCCGCCGAGCAGTACTTC. Translating gives CASSQESPAEQYF.

This chain uses TRBV20-1 with TRBJ2-3, with 11 bases matching TRBD2. There are 19 residues in the CDR3. V was clipped by 1 base and J by 2 bases; unmatched bases: 14. In germline, CDR1 is DFQATT, CDR2 SNEGSKA (reference sequence). The CDR3 reads CSARGLAGRMRGVTDTQYF. The DNA for the CDR3 is TGCAGTGCTAGAGGACTAGCGGGACGGATGAGGGGTGTCACAGATACGCAGTATTTT.

This clonotype was seen repeatedly, ten times or more. The rearrangement links TRBV7-3 to TRBJ2-1; 9 bases align to TRBD2. J lost 10 bases, V lost 3 bases, and 1 base had no gene match. Germline V CDR1 and CDR2: SGHTA, FQGTGA. The length of the CDR3 is 12 residues. The CDR3 sequence: CASSFLAGEQFF. CDR3 DNA: TGTGCCAGCAGCTTTCTAGCGGGAGAGCAGTTCTTC.

This clonotype appeared many times. The chain links TRBV11-2 to TRBJ2-5, with 9 bases that match TRBD2. Germline CDR1 reads SGHAT; CDR2 reads FQNNGV. Losses at the gene ends were 4 bases for V and 1 base for J; bases not matched to a gene: 7. The CDR3 runs to 16 residues. The CDR3, as DNA: TGTGCCAGCAGCTCAAGACTAGCGGAGCTCCAAGAGACCCAGTACTTC. Residues: CASSSRLAELQETQYF. The full variable domain, rest sourced from reference TRBV11-2 and TRBJ2-5, is EAGVAQSPRYKIIEKRQSVAFWCNPISGHATLYWYQQILGQGPKLLIQFQNNGVVDDSQLPKDRFSAERLKGVDSTLKIQPAKLEDSAVYLCASSSRLAELQETQYFGPGTRLLVL.

This clonotype was counted only a few times. This chain links TRBV11-3 with TRBJ2-3; 10 positions match TRBD2. The trim removed 5 bases at V and 2 bases at J, leaving 4 bases unmatched. Per germline, CDR1 SGHNT and CDR2 YENEEA. The CDR3 is made up of 15 amino acids. In nucleotides, the CDR3 is TGTGCCAGCAGCGGACTAGCGGAGTACACAGATACGCAGTATTTT. The encoded protein is CASSGLAEYTDTQYF. Based on the CDR3 plus reference TRBV11-3 and TRBJ2-3, the full variable domain is EAGVVQSPRYKIIEKKQPVAFWCNPISGHNTLYWYLQNLGQGPELLIRYENEEAVDDSQLPKDRFSAERLKGVDSTLKIQPAELGDSAVYLCASSGLAEYTDTQYFGPGTRLTVL.

This clonotype was detected only a few times. The V call is TRBV7-8, the J call TRBJ2-7; D not certain. CDR3 length equals 13 residues. The germline gives CDR1 SGHVS, CDR2 FQNEAQ. V was shortened by 2 bases and J by 9 bases, with 14 bases between the two germline ends. This CDR3 reads CASSLNGLEVQYF. For the CDR3, the DNA is TGTGCCAGCAGCTTAAATGGGCTAGAAGTGCAGTACTTC.

Of note for this clonotype: A junction boundary mismatches the germline segment, possibly from a read error. This chain links TRBV25-1 with TRBJ1-1, with TRBD1 as a possible D gene (5 bases). The CDR3 runs to 15 residues. Germline V lookup: CDR1 MGHDK, CDR2 SYGVNS. CDR3 sequence reads: CANSGRQGHLPEALF. CDR3 in DNA: TGTGCCAACAGTGGGAGGCAGGGCCATCTTCCTGAAGCTCTCTTT.

This clonotype was counted a few times. The V and J genes are TRBV2 and TRBJ2-5; 9 bases match TRBD1. The germline gives CDR1 SNHLY, CDR2 FYNNEI. The CDR3 runs 15 residues. V lost 3 bases to trimming and J lost 4 bases; unmatched junction nucleotides: 6. The CDR3 sequence is CASSEYSDRGETQYF. CDR3 DNA: TGTGCCAGCAGTGAGTACTCGGACAGGGGAGAGACCCAGTACTTC.

Ten or more counts support this clonotype. The V gene is TRBV20-1, the J gene TRBJ1-1; D not certain. Germline loops: CDR1 DFQATT, CDR2 SNEGSKA (reference sequence). CDR3 size: 13 residues. The V and J ends lost 3 bases and 4 bases respectively, with 12 bases between them. The CDR3 DNA follows: TGCAGTGCTAGCCCGGGAGGGAGCACTGAAGCTTTCTTT. Protein: CSASPGGSTEAFF.